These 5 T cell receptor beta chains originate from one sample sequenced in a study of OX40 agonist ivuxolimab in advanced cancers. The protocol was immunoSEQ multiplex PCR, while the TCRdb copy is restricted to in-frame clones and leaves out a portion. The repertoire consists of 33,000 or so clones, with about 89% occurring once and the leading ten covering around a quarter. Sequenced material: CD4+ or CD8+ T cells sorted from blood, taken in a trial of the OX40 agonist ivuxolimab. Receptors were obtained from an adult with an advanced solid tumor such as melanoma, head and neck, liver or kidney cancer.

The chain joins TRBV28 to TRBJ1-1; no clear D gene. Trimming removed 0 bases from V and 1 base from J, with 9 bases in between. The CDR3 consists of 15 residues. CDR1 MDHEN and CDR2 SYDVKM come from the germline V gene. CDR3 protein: CASSLWKDTNTEAFF. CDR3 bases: TGTGCCAGCAGTTTATGGAAAGACACGAACACTGAAGCTTTCTTT. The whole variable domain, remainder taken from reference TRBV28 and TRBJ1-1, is DVKVTQSSRYLVKRTGEKVFLECVQDMDHENMFWYRQDPGLGLRLIYFSYDVKMKEKGDIPEGYSVSREKKERFSLILESASTNQTSMYLCASSLWKDTNTEAFFGQGTRLTVV.

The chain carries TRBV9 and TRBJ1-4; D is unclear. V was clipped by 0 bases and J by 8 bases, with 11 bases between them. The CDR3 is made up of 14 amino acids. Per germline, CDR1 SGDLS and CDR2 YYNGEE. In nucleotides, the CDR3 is TGTGCCAGCAGCGTAGTAGGGCCAGAGGAAAAACTGTTTTTT. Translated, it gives CASSVVGPEEKLFF.

The DNA of the CDR3 is TGCGCCAGCAGCCAAGGATCTAGCGGCCCTCTCGGGGAGCAGTTCTTC. Translated: CASSQGSSGPLGEQFF. The rearrangement uses TRBV4-1 and TRBJ2-1; TRBD2 matches 7 bases. Germline V gives CDR1 MGHRA, CDR2 YSYEKL. The CDR3 has 16 amino acids. With V trimmed by 1 base and J by 10 bases, 13 bases remained unmatched.

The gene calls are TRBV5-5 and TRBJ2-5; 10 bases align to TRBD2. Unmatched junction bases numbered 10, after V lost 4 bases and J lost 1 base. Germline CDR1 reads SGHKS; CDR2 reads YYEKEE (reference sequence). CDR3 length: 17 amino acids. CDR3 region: CASSRYWSGRAQETQYF. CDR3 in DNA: TGTGCCAGCAGCCGATACTGGAGCGGGAGGGCCCAAGAGACCCAGTACTTC.

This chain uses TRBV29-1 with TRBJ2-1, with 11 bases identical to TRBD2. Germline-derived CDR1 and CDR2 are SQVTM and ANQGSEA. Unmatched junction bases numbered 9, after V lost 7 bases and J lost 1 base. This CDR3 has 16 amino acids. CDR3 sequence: CSADTLAGGSYNEQFF. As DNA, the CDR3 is TGCAGCGCCGACACCCTAGCGGGAGGTTCCTACAATGAGCAGTTCTTC.